This record covers a single TCR beta chain. TCRdb keeps only in-frame clones here, not all; method: immunoSEQ multiplex PCR. The table includes about 38,000 clones, 91% detected once. The sample belongs to a study of T cell changes during pregnancy in multiple sclerosis. Sample: CD8+ T cells from peripheral blood mononuclear cells, taken in the second trimester of pregnancy. The sequence derives from a female donor with multiple sclerosis, enrolled in a pregnancy study.

Here the CDR3 reads CASSFNPDLSYGYTF. CDR3 nucleotides: TGTGCCAGCAGTTTTAACCCCGACTTGAGCTATGGCTACACCTTC. J is TRBJ1-2 and V is TRBV27; D gene ambiguous. The ends were cut back, 3 bases at V and 4 bases at J, with 15 bases in the middle. Germline V gene lookup returns CDR1 MNHEY and CDR2 SMNVEV (reference sequence). The CDR3 is made up of 15 amino acids.